These 22 T cell receptor beta chains came from one sample sequenced in a study of post-analysis software for immune sequencing data. Study-level findings and limits: Roughly 5 TRBV segments were significantly more frequent in patients than in controls. TRBV5-6, TRBV5-1 and TRBV20-1 were among these segments.

No cognate antigen is known for these TCRs. Unique molecular identifiers were present in the TCR beta cDNA libraries. One entry per CDR3 protein results from TCRdb running MiXCR on the PCR reads. This sample carries 350,000 to 500,000 distinct CDR3 sequences, roughly 40% of them seen once, and the ten largest clones take about 7.6%. The sequencing sample was made of blood. Every receptor here comes from a girl aged 2-10 years with multiple sclerosis.

This chain joins TRBV10-3 and TRBJ2-3; D not resolved. Germline-derived CDR1 and CDR2 are ENHRY and SYGVKD. This CDR3 is built from 15 residues. Trimming took off 4 bases at V and 0 bases at J, with 11 bases between the two ends. The CDR3, as DNA: TGTGCCATCAGTGGGGATACTGCTAGCACAGATACGCAGTATTTT. This codes for CAISGDTASTDTQYF.

Here the CDR3 DNA reads TGTGCCAGCAGCCAAGGGGCCCTAGCCGGGGAGACCCAGTACTTC. Translating gives CASSQGALAGETQYF. This chain connects TRBV4-2 to TRBJ2-5; tentative D call: TRBD2 (5 bases). CDR1 and CDR2 (germline): LGHNA, YNFKEQ. The CDR3 runs 15 residues. Trimming removed 1 base from V and 5 bases from J, with 14 bases in between.

This clonotype was observed a handful of times. This chain links TRBV7-9 with TRBJ2-1, with D possibly matching TRBD2 (5 bases). Deletions cut 4 bases from V and 3 bases from J, with 19 bases between. The V gene's germline CDR1 is SEHNR and CDR2 FQNEAQ (reference sequence). The CDR3 is 17 residues long. The CDR3 sequence: CASSSDPGTLDYNEQFF. The CDR3 nucleotides read TGTGCCAGCAGCTCGGACCCGGGAACACTCGACTACAATGAGCAGTTCTTC.

This clonotype was seen ten or more times. The chain couples TRBV29-1 to TRBJ2-7; D is undetermined. The length of the CDR3 is 11 residues. Trimming took off 4 bases at V and 2 bases at J, with 6 bases between the two ends. Germline-derived CDR1 and CDR2 are SQVTM and ANQGSEA. CDR3 loop: CSVVAPYEQYF. CDR3 sequence (DNA): TGCAGCGTTGTAGCTCCCTACGAGCAGTACTTC.

The chain couples TRBV7-6 to TRBJ2-6; D call uncertain. V lost 5 bases and J 0 bases, leaving 8 bases between the germline ends. This CDR3 is 15 amino acids long. Germline-derived CDR1 and CDR2 are SGHVS and FNYEAQ. The CDR3 bases are TGTGCCAGCAGCCCCCCGGCCTCTGGGGCCAACGTCCTGACTTTC. This codes for CASSPPASGANVLTF.

This clonotype was seen once. The chain recombines TRBV6-5 with TRBJ1-1, with a weak D call TRBD1 (6 bases). Germline-derived CDR1 and CDR2 are MNHEY and SVGAGI. V shed 4 bases and J shed 0 bases, with 18 bases lying between them. The CDR3 spans 17 residues. The CDR3 sequence: CASSSQTTGTLNTEAFF. DNA of the CDR3: TGTGCCAGCAGTTCGCAAACCACCGGGACACTGAACACTGAAGCTTTCTTT.

This clonotype was picked up a small number of times. The chain carries TRBV9 and TRBJ2-1; the D is unclear. The germline V and J ends were trimmed by 4 bases and 7 bases, with 15 bases remaining between them. CDR3 length: 14 amino acids. From germline, CDR1 is SGDLS and CDR2 YYNGEE. The chain's CDR3 is CASSWVSSSNEQFF. Here the CDR3 DNA reads TGTGCCAGCAGCTGGGTTTCTTCCTCTAATGAGCAGTTCTTC. Drawing the rest from reference TRBV9 and TRBJ2-1, the complete variable domain is DSGVTQTPKHLITATGQRVTLRCSPRSGDLSVYWYQQSLDQGLQFLIQYYNGEERAKGNILERFSAQQFPDLHSELNLSSLELGDSALYFCASSWVSSSNEQFFGPGTRLTVL.

This clonotype turned up a few times. The chain combines TRBV5-1 with TRBJ1-2, with D possibly being TRBD1 (6 bases). This CDR3 is built from 15 residues. V was shortened by 4 bases and J by 4 bases, with 17 bases between the two germline ends. The germline CDR1 and CDR2 sequences are SGHRS and YFSETQ. The CDR3 region is CASSITGPGGYGYTF. As DNA, the CDR3 is TGCGCCAGCAGCATCACAGGGCCTGGGGGCTATGGCTACACCTTC. The variable domain in full, with the rest retrieved from reference TRBV5-1 and TRBJ1-2, is KAGVTQTPRYLIKTRGQQVTLSCSPISGHRSVSWYQQTPGQGLQFLFEYFSETQRNKGNFPGRFSGRQFSNSRSEMNVSTLELGDSALYLCASSITGPGGYGYTFGSGTRLTVV.

The V and J genes are TRBV18 and TRBJ1-2; no reliable D call. With 4 bases removed from V and 2 bases from J, the gap between germline ends came to 11 bases. The CDR3 sequence is 14 residues long. Germline V gene lookup returns CDR1 KGHSH and CDR2 LQKENI. CDR3 region: CASSRATENYGYTF. The CDR3 region has the DNA TGTGCCAGCTCACGGGCGACGGAGAACTATGGCTACACCTTC.

This sequence joins TRBV12-5 and TRBJ2-3; the D is unclear. This CDR3 contains 11 residues. The germline V gene encodes CDR1 LGHNT and CDR2 FRNRAP. Trimming stripped 7 bases from V and 2 bases from J, with 4 bases between. The CDR3 reads CASAHTDTQYF. CDR3 nucleotides: TGTGCTAGTGCCCACACAGATACGCAGTATTTT.

This clonotype was seen more than once but under ten times. The chain carries TRBV7-2 and TRBJ2-4; a possible D gene is TRBD1 (6 bases). The CDR3 covers 16 residues. V dropped 5 bases and J dropped 4 bases, with 18 bases sitting between them. Germline V CDR1 and CDR2: SGHTA, FQGNSA. In DNA form, the CDR3 reads TGTGCCAGCAGCGCTGTACGGACAGCACCTAAAAACATTCAGTACTTC. This codes for CASSAVRTAPKNIQYF.

This clonotype was detected only a few times. The V call is TRBV7-2, the J call TRBJ1-5, with D possibly TRBD1 on 6 matching bases. V was clipped by 3 bases and J by 4 bases, with 13 bases between them. Germline V lookup: CDR1 SGHTA, CDR2 FQGNSA. This CDR3 comprises 15 residues. CDR3 in amino acids: CASSLHREGNQPQHF. In DNA form, the CDR3 reads TGTGCCAGCAGCTTGCACAGGGAGGGTAATCAGCCCCAGCATTTT. The variable domain in full, completed from reference TRBV7-2 and TRBJ1-5, reads GAGVSQSPSNKVTEKGKDVELRCDPISGHTALYWYRQSLGQGLEFLIYFQGNSAPDKSGLPSDRFSAERTGGSVSTLTIQRTQQEDSAVYLCASSLHREGNQPQHFGDGTRLSIL.

The chain links TRBV20-1 to TRBJ2-3, with D possibly called TRBD1 or TRBD2 (5 bases each). This CDR3 has 14 amino acids. Germline lookup yields CDR1 DFQATT and CDR2 SNEGSKA (reference sequence). V was shortened by 3 bases and J by 4 bases, with 14 bases between the two germline ends. CDR3 sequence reads: CSASRGVRPDTQYF. Here the CDR3 DNA reads TGCAGTGCTAGCCGGGGCGTTAGACCAGATACGCAGTATTTT.

This sequence joins TRBV7-2 and TRBJ2-5; no clear D gene. Germline V lookup: CDR1 SGHTA, CDR2 FQGNSA. Deletions cut 0 bases from V and 2 bases from J, with 10 bases between. CDR3 length: 15 amino acids. In DNA form, the CDR3 reads TGTGCCAGCAGCTTAGCGTACGCTTCACAAGAGACCCAGTACTTC. Encoded protein: CASSLAYASQETQYF. The variable domain in full, with the rest retrieved from reference TRBV7-2 and TRBJ2-5, is GAGVSQSPSNKVTEKGKDVELRCDPISGHTALYWYRQSLGQGLEFLIYFQGNSAPDKSGLPSDRFSAERTGGSVSTLTIQRTQQEDSAVYLCASSLAYASQETQYFGPGTRLLVL.

This clonotype has at least ten counts. The chain joins TRBV4-2 to TRBJ2-5; the D is unclear. Germline CDR1 and CDR2: LGHNA and YNFKEQ. CDR3 length equals 14 residues. V was trimmed by 3 bases and J by 4 bases, leaving 12 bases between them. CDR3 DNA sequence: TGTGCCAGCAGCCAGGCCGAGGATGGAGAGACCCAGTACTTC. Protein: CASSQAEDGETQYF.

V usage is TRBV6-1 and J usage is TRBJ1-2, with D unresolved. This CDR3 contains 14 residues. V was cut by 0 bases and J by 3 bases, with 8 bases left in between. CDR1 MNHNS and CDR2 SASEGT come from the germline V gene. CDR3 in DNA: TGTGCCAGCAGTGAAGCTTGGAGGGACTATGGCTACACCTTC. Its protein product is CASSEAWRDYGYTF.

The chain employs TRBV4-1 and TRBJ1-4; no clear D. Germline CDR1 and CDR2: MGHRA and YSYEKL. This CDR3 has 17 residues. Trimming removed 4 bases from V and 6 bases from J, with 21 bases in between. The CDR3 loop is CASSRTRYRGGDEKLFF. As DNA, the CDR3 is TGCGCCAGCAGCCGAACGAGGTATCGGGGTGGTGATGAAAAACTGTTTTTT.

The CDR3 reads CASSLGGARPEAFF. As DNA, the CDR3 is TGCGCCAGCAGCTTGGGCGGGGCCCGACCTGAAGCTTTCTTT. The V gene is TRBV5-1, the J gene TRBJ1-1; tentatively, D is TRBD1 (5 bases). Deletions cut 0 bases from V and 6 bases from J, with 12 bases between. Germline loops: CDR1 SGHRS, CDR2 YFSETQ. The CDR3 covers 14 residues.

This clonotype was counted once. The rearrangement links TRBV6-5 to TRBJ2-3; 9 bases line up with TRBD1. This CDR3 contains 17 residues. J gave up 5 bases and V 3 bases, and 12 bases lay outside the gene matches. Germline V CDR1 and CDR2: MNHEY, SVGAGI. DNA for the CDR3: TGTGCCAGCAGTTATAAGTCAGGGACAGGGTCAAGAGATACGCAGTATTTT. Amino acid sequence: CASSYKSGTGSRDTQYF.

The chain is built from TRBV7-2 and TRBJ2-3; D uncertain. There are 13 residues in the CDR3. CDR1 and CDR2 (germline): SGHTA, FQGNSA. Trimming pared 2 bases from V and 2 bases from J, leaving 5 bases between. The CDR3 reads CASSLILTDTQYF. The CDR3, as DNA: TGTGCCAGCAGCTTAATACTCACAGATACGCAGTATTTT.

The chain recombines TRBV15 with TRBJ2-7; TRBD1 agrees at 10 bases. This CDR3 contains 15 residues. Germline CDR1 is LNHNV and CDR2 is YYDKDF (reference sequence). V was pared by 4 bases and J by 6 bases, with 9 bases of the junction left unmatched. Written as DNA, the CDR3 is TGTGCCACCAGCACCCCCGGGACAGGGGAATTCGAGCAGTACTTC. Its protein is CATSTPGTGEFEQYF.

The chain links TRBV11-2 to TRBJ2-5; 7 nucleotides align to TRBD2. The CDR3 is 14 amino acids. J gave up 11 bases and V 5 bases, and 14 bases lay outside the gene matches. Germline values: CDR1 SGHAT, CDR2 FQNNGV. The CDR3, as DNA: TGTGCCAGCAGCCGGGGGGTGTCCTACAATGAGCAGTACTTC. Its translation: CASSRGVSYNEQYF. The variable domain in full, completed from reference TRBV11-2 and TRBJ2-5, reads EAGVAQSPRYKIIEKRQSVAFWCNPISGHATLYWYQQILGQGPKLLIQFQNNGVVDDSQLPKDRFSAERLKGVDSTLKIQPAKLEDSAVYLCASSRGVSYNEQYFGPGTRLLVL.